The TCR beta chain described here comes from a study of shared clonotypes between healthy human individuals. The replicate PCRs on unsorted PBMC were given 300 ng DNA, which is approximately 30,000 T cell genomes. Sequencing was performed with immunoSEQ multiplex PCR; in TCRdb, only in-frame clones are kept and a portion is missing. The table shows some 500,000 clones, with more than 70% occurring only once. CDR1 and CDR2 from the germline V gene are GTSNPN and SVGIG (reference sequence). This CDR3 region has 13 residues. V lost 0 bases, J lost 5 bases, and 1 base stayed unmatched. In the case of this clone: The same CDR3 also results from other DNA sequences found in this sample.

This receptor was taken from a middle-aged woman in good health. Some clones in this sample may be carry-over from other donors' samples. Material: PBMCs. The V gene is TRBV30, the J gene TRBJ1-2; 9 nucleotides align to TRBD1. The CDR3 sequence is CAWSVGTGYGYTF. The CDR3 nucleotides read TGTGCCTGGAGTGTAGGGACAGGGTATGGCTACACCTTC.